Below are 30 T cell receptor beta chains sequenced from a single sample in a study of identical twins. One entry per CDR3 protein, called by TCRdb with MiXCR from the 5' RACE reads. This sample yields about 340,000 distinct CDR3 sequences, of which 7% to 9.5% are seen a single time; 7.5% to 9.5% belongs to the top ten. Source material: naive T cells sorted from blood. These receptors originate from a woman between 50 and 59 years old in good health.

CDR3 DNA: TGTGCCAGCAGTCCACTGGCGGGAGGGCGTCGGGAGCAGTTCTTC. This translates into CASSPLAGGRREQFF. The chain uses TRBV12-3 or TRBV12-4 and TRBJ2-1; 9 bases line up with TRBD2. V lost 5 bases, J lost 10 bases, and 12 bases stayed unmatched. This CDR3 contains 15 residues.

The J gene is TRBJ2-3, the V gene TRBV4-1; tentatively, D is TRBD2 (7 bases). CDR1 is MGHRA, CDR2 YSYEKL, per germline. This CDR3 spans 19 amino acids. V was cut by 0 bases and J by 2 bases, with 21 bases left in between. The CDR3 DNA is TGCGCCAGCAGCCAAGATCATCGGGTTGCGCGGGGGCACACAGATACGCAGTATTTT. Translated, it gives CASSQDHRVARGHTDTQYF.

The V and J genes are TRBV24-1 and TRBJ2-1, with TRBD1 as a possible D gene (5 bases). This CDR3 spans 14 amino acids. V shed 0 bases and J shed 14 bases, with 16 bases lying between them. Per the germline V gene, CDR1 is KGHDR and CDR2 is SFDVKD. The CDR3 region has the DNA TGTGCCACCAGTGATTTGACCAGGGAAGGCAAGAAGTTCTTC. Protein product: CATSDLTREGKKFF.

This clonotype was detected a few times. The J gene is TRBJ2-7, the V gene TRBV7-9, with 9 bases aligning to TRBD2. The CDR3 contains 16 residues. Germline assignment: CDR1 SEHNR and CDR2 FQNEAQ (reference sequence). V shed 3 bases and J 6 bases; nucleotides not matched to a gene: 12. CDR3 protein: CASSFYISGSKGEQYV. The CDR3 DNA sequence: TGTGCCAGCAGCTTCTATATTAGCGGGAGTAAGGGCGAGCAGTACGTC.

The genes are TRBV2 and TRBJ2-1; the D gene could be TRBD1 or TRBD2 (6 bases each). The CDR3 length is 16 residues. Trimming left V 3 bases short and J 4 bases short, with 16 bases between. The V gene's germline CDR1 is SNHLY and CDR2 FYNNEI. The CDR3 nucleotides read TGTGCCAGCAGTGAGGAAGGAGGGGGATTTTACAATGAGCAGTTCTTC. Protein: CASSEEGGGFYNEQFF.

The CDR3 nucleotides read TGTGCCAGCAGTTACTCGAGTGGATCTTTAGTCTATGGCTACACCTTC. This translates into CASSYSSGSLVYGYTF. The chain combines TRBV6-6 with TRBJ1-2, with no clear D. The CDR3 runs to 16 residues. Germline V gene data show CDR1 as MNHNY and CDR2 as SVGAGI (reference sequence). Trimming stripped 0 bases from V and 4 bases from J, with 15 bases between.

This clonotype was seen more than once but under ten times. The genes are TRBV24-1 and TRBJ2-3; TRBD1 might be the D (6 bases). The V end was cut by 2 bases, the J end by 2 bases, with 16 bases between. The CDR3 runs to 17 residues. CDR1 and CDR2 from the germline V gene are KGHDR and SFDVKD. The CDR3 protein is CATSDSLDRSPTDTQYF. The CDR3 region has the DNA TGTGCCACCAGTGATTCACTTGACAGGTCCCCCACAGATACGCAGTATTTT.

This clonotype showed up just a few times. The genes are TRBV12-3 or TRBV12-4 and TRBJ2-5, with D uncertain. The V end lost 7 bases, the J end lost 5 bases, and 14 bases lay between the germline ends. CDR3 length: 13 amino acids. CDR3 sequence reads: CASTPDGSETQYF. The CDR3 DNA follows: TGTGCCAGCACCCCGGATGGGTCGGAGACCCAGTACTTC.

This clonotype has a handful of counts. The CDR3 here is CASSPRGGGGLSGANVLTF. DNA for the CDR3: TGTGCCAGCAGCCCTAGGGGCGGAGGGGGACTCTCTGGGGCCAACGTCCTGACTTTC. The chain uses TRBV3-1 and TRBJ2-6; TRBD1 or TRBD2 may be the D gene (6 bases each). This CDR3 contains 19 residues. V lost 4 bases and J 0 bases, leaving 19 bases between the germline ends. Germline V gives CDR1 LGHDT, CDR2 YNNKEL (reference sequence).

The sample holds many counts of this clonotype. The V and J genes are TRBV11-2 and TRBJ2-1; 12 bases map to TRBD2. Germline loops: CDR1 SGHAT, CDR2 FQNNGV. This CDR3 spans 13 amino acids. Losses at the gene ends were 5 bases for V and 9 bases for J; bases not matched to a gene: 2. As DNA, the CDR3 is TGTGCCAGCAGCCGGACTAGCGGGACTGAGCAGTTCTTC. Encoded protein: CASSRTSGTEQFF.

CDR3 protein: CASSSQMVKSGEAFF. The CDR3 region has the DNA TGTGCCAGCAGCTCCCAGATGGTAAAAAGCGGAGAAGCTTTCTTT. The chain couples TRBV7-8 to TRBJ1-1; no clear D gene. The V gene lost 4 bases and the J gene lost 8 bases, with 20 bases spanning the gap. In germline, CDR1 is SGHVS, CDR2 FQNEAQ. This CDR3 contains 15 residues.

This chain links TRBV7-2 with TRBJ1-2, with D possibly being TRBD1 (5 bases). CDR1 is SGHTA and CDR2 is FQGNSA in the germline V gene. Trimming left V 5 bases short and J 4 bases short, with 17 bases between. The CDR3 totals 15 residues. The chain's CDR3 is CASSPSTGTGYGYTF. As DNA, the CDR3 is TGTGCCAGCAGCCCTAGCACAGGAACCGGCTATGGCTACACCTTC. The full variable domain, in which reference TRBV7-2 and TRBJ1-2 provide the parts outside the CDR3, is GAGVSQSPSNKVTEKGKDVELRCDPISGHTALYWYRQSLGQGLEFLIYFQGNSAPDKSGLPSDRFSAERTGGSVSTLTIQRTQQEDSAVYLCASSPSTGTGYGYTFGSGTRLTVV.

A few counts support this clonotype. The J gene is TRBJ2-4, the V gene TRBV13; TRBD1 might be the D (5 bases). The germline V gene encodes CDR1 PRHDT and CDR2 FYEKMQ (reference sequence). V lost 6 bases to trimming and J lost 3 bases, with 15 bases between them. There are 15 residues in the CDR3. The CDR3 DNA sequence: TGTGCCAGCAGTGGCTTCGGTGACAGCAAAAACATTCAGTACTTC. Translated: CASSGFGDSKNIQYF.

This clonotype was found a few times. The J gene is TRBJ2-1, the V gene TRBV5-4; D may be TRBD2 (7 bases). CDR3 length: 15 amino acids. Germline V gene lookup returns CDR1 SGHNT and CDR2 YYREEE (reference sequence). Trimming removed 2 bases at V and 3 bases at J, with 12 bases between. DNA for the CDR3: TGTGCCAGCAGCTTTCAGGGGAGGGTCTACAATGAGCAGTTCTTC. Protein: CASSFQGRVYNEQFF.

The chain combines TRBV4-1 with TRBJ1-4; D gene ambiguous. In germline, CDR1 is MGHRA, CDR2 YSYEKL. The CDR3 spans 13 residues. The germline V and J ends were trimmed by 6 bases and 7 bases, with 12 bases remaining between them. CDR3 DNA sequence: TGCGCCAGCAGTAAAGGCCTGCTTGAAAAACTGTTTTTT. As protein: CASSKGLLEKLFF.

At least ten counts were recorded for this clonotype. The chain uses TRBV5-1 and TRBJ2-7; no clear D. CDR3 length equals 15 residues. Germline CDR1 and CDR2: SGHRS and YFSETQ. V was clipped by 0 bases and J by 6 bases, with 16 bases between them. The CDR3 is CASSLEGKTYSEQYV. CDR3 nucleotide sequence: TGCGCCAGCAGCTTGGAAGGGAAGACCTACTCCGAGCAGTACGTC.

The chain carries TRBV27 and TRBJ2-2; 11 bases line up with TRBD2. This CDR3 contains 14 residues. Unmatched junction bases numbered 4, after V lost 6 bases and J lost 7 bases. CDR1 is MNHEY and CDR2 is SMNVEV in the germline V gene (reference sequence). The CDR3 bases are TGTGCCAGCAGGTCTAGCGGGAGGAACGGGGAGCTGTTTTTT. Translated: CASRSSGRNGELFF.

This clonotype has ten or more counts. CDR3 DNA sequence: TGTGCCAGCAGCTTAGGGGTAGGGCATCAGCCCCAGCATTTT. Residues: CASSLGVGHQPQHF. The chain joins TRBV7-2 to TRBJ1-5; no firm D call. Germline V CDR1 and CDR2: SGHTA, FQGNSA. V was shortened by 1 base and J by 5 bases, with 9 bases between the two germline ends. This CDR3 has 14 residues. Variable domain in full (rest from reference TRBV7-2 and TRBJ1-5): GAGVSQSPSNKVTEKGKDVELRCDPISGHTALYWYRQSLGQGLEFLIYFQGNSAPDKSGLPSDRFSAERTGGSVSTLTIQRTQQEDSAVYLCASSLGVGHQPQHFGDGTRLSIL.

Only a few counts were recorded for this clonotype. This chain joins TRBV3-1 and TRBJ2-2; either TRBD1 or TRBD2 may fit D (5 bases each). V was pared by 2 bases and J by 9 bases, with 25 bases between. The CDR3 totals 18 residues. Germline V gene lookup returns CDR1 LGHDT and CDR2 YNNKEL (reference sequence). This CDR3 is CASSQIVRDAYHGRELFF. In DNA form, the CDR3 reads TGTGCCAGCAGCCAAATAGTCCGGGACGCATATCACGGGAGGGAGCTGTTTTTT.

This clonotype has ten or more counts. The V gene is TRBV20-1, the J gene TRBJ2-3, with D perhaps matching TRBD2 (6 bases). Trimming removed 6 bases from V and 3 bases from J, with 13 bases in between. Germline V gene sequence: CDR1 DFQATT, CDR2 SNEGSKA (reference sequence). This CDR3 is built from 13 residues. In DNA, the CDR3 is TGCAGTGCCCCGGGACTCTTAACAGATACGCAGTATTTT. As protein: CSAPGLLTDTQYF.

This clonotype has at least ten counts. The rearrangement joins TRBV24-1 to TRBJ1-4, with D hard to call. This CDR3 is built from 15 residues. CDR1 and CDR2 (germline): KGHDR, SFDVKD. V was trimmed by 3 bases and J by 7 bases, leaving 14 bases between them. The chain's CDR3 is CATSDSGEPGEKLFF. As DNA, the CDR3 is TGTGCCACCAGTGATAGCGGGGAGCCAGGTGAAAAACTGTTTTTT.

The rearrangement links TRBV20-1 to TRBJ2-2, with a tentative D call TRBD1 (5 bases). With 0 bases removed from V and 1 base from J, the gap between germline ends came to 9 bases. CDR3 length: 15 residues. Germline V CDR1 and CDR2: DFQATT, SNEGSKA (reference sequence). The CDR3 loop reads CSARDITGNTGELFF. The CDR3 region has the DNA TGCAGTGCTAGAGATATAACAGGGAACACCGGGGAGCTGTTTTTT.

V and J are TRBV29-1 and TRBJ2-7, with TRBD2 matching 9 bases. J was trimmed by 2 bases and V by 7 bases; bases with no gene match: 3. Germline assignment: CDR1 SQVTM and CDR2 ANQGSEA. This CDR3 is 12 amino acids long. The CDR3 spells CSASSGTYEQYV. The CDR3 nucleotides are TGCAGCGCCTCTAGCGGGACCTACGAGCAGTACGTC.

In this sample, this clonotype turned up many times. The gene calls are TRBV10-3 and TRBJ1-6; 8 bases line up with TRBD1. V gave up 2 bases and J gave up 9 bases; unmatched junction bases: 3. The CDR3 runs 14 residues. Germline V lookup: CDR1 ENHRY, CDR2 SYGVKD. CDR3 DNA: TGTGCCATCAGTGAGACAACAGGGGGTTCACCCCTCCACTTT. Its translation: CAISETTGGSPLHF.

Only a few counts were recorded for this clonotype. The genes are TRBV10-3 and TRBJ2-3; D is perhaps TRBD2 (5 bases). The germline V gene encodes CDR1 ENHRY and CDR2 SYGVKD. The CDR3 is 14 residues long. V was pared by 8 bases and J by 2 bases, with 14 bases between. CDR3 region: CAIGRSGYTDTQYF. The DNA for the CDR3 is TGTGCCATCGGAAGAAGCGGCTACACAGATACGCAGTATTTT.

This clonotype was counted many times. The chain recombines TRBV12-3 or TRBV12-4 with TRBJ2-3; D is perhaps TRBD2 (5 bases). The V end was cut by 7 bases, the J end by 4 bases, with 6 bases between. The CDR3 totals 11 residues. CDR3 sequence reads: CASTGADTQYF. The DNA for the CDR3 is TGTGCCAGCACCGGGGCAGATACGCAGTATTTT.

This clonotype occurred many times. This chain connects TRBV29-1 to TRBJ2-2; D unresolved. CDR1 is SQVTM and CDR2 is ANQGSEA in the germline V gene. The germline V and J ends were trimmed by 6 bases and 4 bases, with 9 bases remaining between them. This CDR3 spans 12 amino acids. In nucleotides, the CDR3 is TGCAGCGTCCCATTGGTCACCGGGGAGCTGTTTTTT. Amino acids: CSVPLVTGELFF.

The V and J genes are TRBV6-6 and TRBJ1-6; D may be TRBD1 (6 bases). Trimming removed 5 bases from V and 7 bases from J, with 18 bases in between. Germline CDR1 MNHNY, CDR2 SVGAGI (reference sequence). This CDR3 has 16 amino acids. The chain's CDR3 is CASSGGAPGANSPLHF. In nucleotides, the CDR3 is TGTGCCAGCAGTGGGGGGGCCCCTGGGGCCAATTCACCCCTCCACTTT.

In this sample, this clonotype turned up many times. V is TRBV21-1 and J is TRBJ2-7; the D call TRBD1 from the table was never checked on the DNA. TRBV21-1 has pseudogene status. The CDR3 length is 19 residues. CDR3 region: CASSKEKGWTGANSYEQYF. The DNA of the CDR3 is TGTGCCAGCAGCAAAGAAAAAGGGTGGACAGGGGCAAATTCCTACGAGCAGTACTTC.

This clonotype was detected a few times. V usage is TRBV5-1 and J usage is TRBJ2-7; weak D call: TRBD1 (5 bases). Germline V lookup: CDR1 SGHRS, CDR2 YFSETQ. V lost 4 bases, J lost 3 bases, and 11 bases lay in between. The CDR3 runs to 13 residues. The CDR3 protein is CASSPEGVYEQYF. The DNA for the CDR3 is TGCGCCAGCAGCCCGGAAGGGGTCTACGAGCAGTACTTC.